These 14 T cell receptor beta chains came from one sample sequenced in a study of T-cell memory formation after mild COVID-19 (dated by TCRdb to the early 2020s). Libraries came from 5' RACE. The data were produced on an Illumina NovaSeq 6000. Using fastp at Q25 and MiXCR, TCRdb reprocessed the public reads and kept productive beta chains. All rows with the same CDR3 protein become a single entry with the most common DNA and genes. The sample table shows a few hundred thousand distinct CDR3 sequences, and approximately 22% are seen once. Around 20% of the sample is in the top ten clones. Specimen: PBMCs or a T cell subset sorted from them (not recorded which). The receptors here all came from a man aged 18 to 29 who had mild COVID-19 (a few samples of this study predate the infection). The sample titles of this study are shuffled in the database, so cell type and time point are left out; the donor was told from shared clones.

The chain uses TRBV2 and TRBJ1-5; 12 bases map to TRBD1. After removal of 6 bases from V and 9 bases from J, the junction contained 9 bases not matched to a gene. The CDR3 is made up of 15 amino acids. Germline CDR1 SNHLY, CDR2 FYNNEI. In DNA, the CDR3 is TGTGCCAGCAGCATGGGACAGGGGGCTTCTCGGCCCCAGCATTTT. Translation gives CASSMGQGASRPQHF.

The gene calls are TRBV15 and TRBJ2-3; 9 positions agree with TRBD1. The V segment lost 8 bases and the J segment 0 bases; nucleotides outside the gene matches: 0. CDR1 and CDR2 (germline): LNHNV, YYDKDF (reference sequence). The CDR3 covers 13 residues. The CDR3 reads CATGTGSTDTQYF. The DNA for the CDR3 is TGTGCCACCGGGACAGGGAGCACAGATACGCAGTATTTT.

V is TRBV5-6 and J is TRBJ1-1; TRBD1 aligns across 9 bases. The V gene end was trimmed by 3 bases and the J gene end by 5 bases; junction bases not matched to a gene: 5. This CDR3 is built from 14 residues. Germline values: CDR1 SGHDT, CDR2 YYEEEE. CDR3 bases: TGTGCCAGCAGCTCAACAGGGGGCGGGACTGAAGCTTTCTTT. This sequence encodes CASSSTGGGTEAFF.

This clonotype has only a few counts. This rearrangement joins TRBV7-9 to TRBJ2-3; TRBD1 or TRBD2 may be the D gene (6 bases each). The CDR3 is 15 residues long. V was clipped by 2 bases and J by 5 bases, with 14 bases between them. Germline V lookup: CDR1 SEHNR, CDR2 FQNEAQ (reference sequence). In DNA form, the CDR3 reads TGTGCCAGCAGCTTATTGGGGGGCTGGGTAGATACGCAGTATTTT. Translation: CASSLLGGWVDTQYF.

The chain uses TRBV5-1 and TRBJ2-2; D remains ambiguous. From germline, CDR1 is SGHRS and CDR2 YFSETQ. With 3 bases removed from V and 4 bases from J, the gap between germline ends came to 7 bases. This CDR3 is 13 amino acids long. The CDR3 is CASSSSVTGELFF. CDR3 nucleotide sequence: TGCGCCAGCAGCTCTAGTGTCACCGGGGAGCTGTTTTTT.

This clonotype came up many times. The chain uses TRBV28 and TRBJ1-6, with D possibly TRBD1 on 5 matching bases. V gave up 3 bases and J gave up 7 bases, with 16 bases separating them. The CDR3 sequence is 16 residues long. Germline values: CDR1 MDHEN, CDR2 SYDVKM. CDR3 sequence reads: CASSFLGGGENSPLHF. Here the CDR3 DNA reads TGTGCCAGCAGTTTTCTCGGGGGAGGTGAGAATTCACCCCTCCACTTT.

This clonotype came up once. The V and J genes are TRBV9 and TRBJ2-3; D could derive from TRBD1 or TRBD2 (5 bases each). The CDR3 has 13 residues. V was pared by 3 bases and J by 6 bases, with 11 bases between. Looked up from germline, CDR1 is SGDLS and CDR2 is YYNGEE. The CDR3 DNA follows: TGTGCCAGCAGCGGAGGGGTCGACGATACGCAGTATTTT. Encoded protein: CASSGGVDDTQYF. Complete variable domain (other parts from reference TRBV9 and TRBJ2-3): DSGVTQTPKHLITATGQRVTLRCSPRSGDLSVYWYQQSLDQGLQFLIQYYNGEERAKGNILERFSAQQFPDLHSELNLSSLELGDSALYFCASSGGVDDTQYFGPGTRLTVL.

This clonotype was detected only a few times. The V call is TRBV5-1, the J call TRBJ2-7; 10 positions match TRBD1. This CDR3 spans 13 amino acids. Germline loops: CDR1 SGHRS, CDR2 YFSETQ. Trimming at V came to 3 bases and at J to 7 bases, leaving 4 bases not matched to a gene. The DNA of the CDR3 is TGCGCCAGCAGCTCGACAGGGGGCGGTGAGCAGTACTTC. It specifies CASSSTGGGEQYF.

The chain links TRBV5-1 to TRBJ2-7; 7 bases line up with TRBD2. The V gene end was trimmed by 4 bases and the J gene end by 2 bases; junction bases not matched to a gene: 6. CDR1 SGHRS and CDR2 YFSETQ come from the germline V gene. The CDR3 has 14 residues. The CDR3 region has the DNA TGCGCCAGCAGCCCCCGGGGGGAGACCTACGAGCAGTACTTC. It yields the protein CASSPRGETYEQYF. Based on the CDR3 plus reference TRBV5-1 and TRBJ2-7, the full variable domain is KAGVTQTPRYLIKTRGQQVTLSCSPISGHRSVSWYQQTPGQGLQFLFEYFSETQRNKGNFPGRFSGRQFSNSRSEMNVSTLELGDSALYLCASSPRGETYEQYFGPGTRLTVT.

The table lists this clonotype with a few counts. The rearrangement uses TRBV7-2 and TRBJ2-3; D not resolved. This CDR3 is 15 amino acids long. V lost 2 bases, J lost 2 bases, and 11 bases lay in between. CDR1 and CDR2 (germline): SGHTA, FQGNSA. CDR3 bases: TGTGCCAGCAGCTTATGGAGTAGCCCCACAGATACGCAGTATTTT. Protein product: CASSLWSSPTDTQYF.

The CDR3 sequence: CSVTQGMNTEAFF. As DNA, the CDR3 is TGCAGCGTTACCCAGGGGATGAACACTGAAGCTTTCTTT. The chain links TRBV29-1 to TRBJ1-1, with a possible D match to TRBD1 (6 bases). The germline V gene has CDR1 SQVTM and CDR2 ANQGSEA. V lost 5 bases and J lost 0, with 10 bases in between. This CDR3 spans 13 amino acids. Supplemented by reference TRBV29-1 and TRBJ1-1, the full variable domain reads SAVISQKPSRDICQRGTSLTIQCQVDSQVTMMFWYRQQPGQSLTLIATANQGSEATYESGFVIDKFPISRPNLTFSTLTVSNMSPEDSSIYLCSVTQGMNTEAFFGQGTRLTVV.

This clonotype came up many times. This chain uses TRBV12-3 or TRBV12-4 with TRBJ1-1; D may be TRBD1 (6 bases). This CDR3 has 13 residues. V dropped 5 bases and J dropped 0 bases, with 7 bases sitting between them. The CDR3 DNA is TGTGCCAGCAGTAGGACAGTGAACACTGAAGCTTTCTTT. Amino acid sequence: CASSRTVNTEAFF.

This clonotype was observed a few times. The chain joins TRBV5-5 to TRBJ1-4; 7 nucleotides align to TRBD1. V was clipped by 2 bases and J by 3 bases; unmatched bases: 4. CDR3 size: 15 residues. The V gene's germline CDR1 is SGHKS and CDR2 YYEKEE (reference sequence). CDR3 sequence reads: CASSLGTEPNEKLFF. CDR3 nucleotide sequence: TGTGCCAGCAGCTTAGGGACAGAACCTAATGAAAAACTGTTTTTT.

This clonotype was detected only a few times. This chain connects TRBV9 to TRBJ1-6, with 9 bases fitting TRBD1. The CDR3 is 14 residues long. After removal of 4 bases from V and 8 bases from J, the junction contained 4 bases not matched to a gene. From germline, CDR1 is SGDLS and CDR2 YYNGEE. CDR3 nucleotides: TGTGCCAGCAGCTTACGGACAGGGGATTCACCCCTCCACTTT. Translated, it gives CASSLRTGDSPLHF.